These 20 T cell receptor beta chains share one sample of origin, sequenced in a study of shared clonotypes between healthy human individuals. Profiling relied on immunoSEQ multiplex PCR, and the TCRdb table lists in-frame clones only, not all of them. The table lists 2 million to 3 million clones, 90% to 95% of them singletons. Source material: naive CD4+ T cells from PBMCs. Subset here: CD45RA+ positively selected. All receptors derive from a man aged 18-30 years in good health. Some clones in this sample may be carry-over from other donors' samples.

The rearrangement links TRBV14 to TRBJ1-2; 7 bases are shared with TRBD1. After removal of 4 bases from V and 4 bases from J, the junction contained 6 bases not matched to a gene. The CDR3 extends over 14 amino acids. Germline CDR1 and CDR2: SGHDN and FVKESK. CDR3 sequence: CASSRSGTVYGYTF. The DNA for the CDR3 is TGTGCCAGCAGCCGGTCCGGGACAGTCTATGGCTACACCTTC.

The CDR3 sequence: CASGSVNEQFF. As DNA, the CDR3 is TGTGCCAGCGGCAGCGTCAATGAGCAGTTCTTC. This chain connects TRBV6-6 to TRBJ2-1; D remains unclear. Germline-derived CDR1 and CDR2 are MNHNY and SVGAGI (reference sequence). The CDR3 is 11 amino acids. V lost 8 bases and J 6 bases, leaving 8 bases between the germline ends.

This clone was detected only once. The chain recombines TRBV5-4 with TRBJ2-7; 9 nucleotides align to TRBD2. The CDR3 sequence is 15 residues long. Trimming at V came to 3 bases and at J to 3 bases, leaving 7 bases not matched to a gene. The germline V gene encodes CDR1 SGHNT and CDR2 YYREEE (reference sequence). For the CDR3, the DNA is TGTGCCAGCAGCTCCTATAGCGGGGGTTACTACGAGCAGTACTTC. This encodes CASSSYSGGYYEQYF.

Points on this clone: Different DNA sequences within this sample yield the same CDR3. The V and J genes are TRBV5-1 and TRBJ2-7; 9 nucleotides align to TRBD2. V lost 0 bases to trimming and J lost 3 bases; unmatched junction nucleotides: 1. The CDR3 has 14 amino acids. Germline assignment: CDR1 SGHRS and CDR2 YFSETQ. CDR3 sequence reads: CASSLELAGYEQYF. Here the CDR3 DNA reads TGCGCCAGCAGCTTGGAACTAGCGGGCTACGAGCAGTACTTC.

The CDR3 DNA is TGTGCCAGCAGTTCCCAGGGGATGTCAACTAATGAAAAACTGTTTTTT. Translating gives CASSSQGMSTNEKLFF. V and J are TRBV6-6 and TRBJ1-4; possible D gene TRBD1, 6 bases. CDR3 length: 16 residues. The V and J ends lost 4 bases and 0 bases respectively, with 12 bases between them. CDR1 is MNHNY, CDR2 SVGAGI, per germline (reference sequence).

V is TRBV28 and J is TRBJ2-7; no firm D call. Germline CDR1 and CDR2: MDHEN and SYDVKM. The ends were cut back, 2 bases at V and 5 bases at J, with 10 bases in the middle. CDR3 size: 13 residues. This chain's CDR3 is CASSLINPDEQYF. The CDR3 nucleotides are TGTGCCAGCAGTTTAATTAATCCCGACGAGCAGTACTTC.

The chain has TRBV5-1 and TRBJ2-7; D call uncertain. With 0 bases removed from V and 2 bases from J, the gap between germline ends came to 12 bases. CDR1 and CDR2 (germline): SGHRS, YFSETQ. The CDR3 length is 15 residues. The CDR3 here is CASSLEGNPAYEQYF. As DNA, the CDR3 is TGCGCCAGCAGCTTGGAGGGAAACCCTGCCTACGAGCAGTACTTC.

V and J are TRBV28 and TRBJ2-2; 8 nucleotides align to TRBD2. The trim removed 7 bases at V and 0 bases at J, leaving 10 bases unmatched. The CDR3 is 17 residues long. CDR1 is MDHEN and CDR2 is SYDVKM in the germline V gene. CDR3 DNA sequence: TGTGCCAGCACCTTGGATAGCGGGACGGCGAACACCGGGGAGCTGTTTTTT. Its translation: CASTLDSGTANTGELFF.

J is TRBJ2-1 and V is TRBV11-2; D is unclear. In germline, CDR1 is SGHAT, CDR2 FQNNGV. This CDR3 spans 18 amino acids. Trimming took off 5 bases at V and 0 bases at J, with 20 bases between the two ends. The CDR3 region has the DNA TGTGCCAGCAGCCCGCCGAGTGGCTCCCAGAGCTCCTACAATGAGCAGTTCTTC. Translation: CASSPPSGSQSSYNEQFF. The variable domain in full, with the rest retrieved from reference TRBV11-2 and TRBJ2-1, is EAGVAQSPRYKIIEKRQSVAFWCNPISGHATLYWYQQILGQGPKLLIQFQNNGVVDDSQLPKDRFSAERLKGVDSTLKIQPAKLEDSAVYLCASSPPSGSQSSYNEQFFGPGTRLTVL.

The CDR3 sequence: CAWSGSSGQQFF. In nucleotides, the CDR3 is TGTGCCTGGAGTGGGTCTAGCGGACAGCAGTTCTTC. This rearrangement joins TRBV30 to TRBJ2-1; 7 bases agree with TRBD2. The V segment lost 1 base and the J segment 11 bases; nucleotides outside the gene matches: 5. CDR3 length: 12 amino acids. Germline-derived CDR1 and CDR2 are GTSNPN and SVGIG (reference sequence).

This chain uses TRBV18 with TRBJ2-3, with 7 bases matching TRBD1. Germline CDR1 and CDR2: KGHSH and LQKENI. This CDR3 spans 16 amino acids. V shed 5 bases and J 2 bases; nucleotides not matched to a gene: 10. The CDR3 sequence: CASSGTRGSYTDTQYF. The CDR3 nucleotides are TGTGCCAGCTCAGGAACCAGGGGGTCCTACACAGATACGCAGTATTTT.

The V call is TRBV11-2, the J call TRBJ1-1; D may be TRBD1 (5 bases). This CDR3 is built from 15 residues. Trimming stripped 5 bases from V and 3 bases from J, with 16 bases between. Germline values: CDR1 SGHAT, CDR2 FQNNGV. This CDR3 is CASSPRRGVDTEAFF. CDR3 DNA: TGTGCCAGCAGCCCTCGACGGGGGGTAGACACTGAAGCTTTCTTT.

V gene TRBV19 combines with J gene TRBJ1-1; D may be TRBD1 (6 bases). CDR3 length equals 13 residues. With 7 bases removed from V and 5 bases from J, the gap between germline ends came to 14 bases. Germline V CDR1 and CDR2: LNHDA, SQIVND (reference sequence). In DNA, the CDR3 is TGTGCCAGTATTACATCCCAGGGGACTGAAGCTTTCTTT. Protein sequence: CASITSQGTEAFF.

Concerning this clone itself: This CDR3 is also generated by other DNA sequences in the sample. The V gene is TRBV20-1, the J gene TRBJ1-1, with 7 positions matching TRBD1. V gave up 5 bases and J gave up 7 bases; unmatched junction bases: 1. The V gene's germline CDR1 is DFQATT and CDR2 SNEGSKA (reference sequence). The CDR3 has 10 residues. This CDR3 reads CSAGDSEAFF. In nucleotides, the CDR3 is TGCAGTGCTGGGGACAGTGAAGCTTTCTTT.

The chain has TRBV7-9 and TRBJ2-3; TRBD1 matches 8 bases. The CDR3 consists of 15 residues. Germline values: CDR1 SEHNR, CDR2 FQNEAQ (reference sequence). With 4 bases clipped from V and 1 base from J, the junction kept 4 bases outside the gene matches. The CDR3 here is CASSSRGRGTDTQYF. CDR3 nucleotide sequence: TGTGCCAGCAGCTCCAGGGGGCGAGGCACAGATACGCAGTATTTT.

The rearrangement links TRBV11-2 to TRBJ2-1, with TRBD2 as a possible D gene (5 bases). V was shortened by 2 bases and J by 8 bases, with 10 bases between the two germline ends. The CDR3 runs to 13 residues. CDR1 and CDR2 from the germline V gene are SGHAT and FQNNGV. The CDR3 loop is CASSLTAEDEQFF. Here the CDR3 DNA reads TGTGCCAGCAGCTTAACAGCGGAAGATGAGCAGTTCTTC. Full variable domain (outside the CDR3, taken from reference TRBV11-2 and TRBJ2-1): EAGVAQSPRYKIIEKRQSVAFWCNPISGHATLYWYQQILGQGPKLLIQFQNNGVVDDSQLPKDRFSAERLKGVDSTLKIQPAKLEDSAVYLCASSLTAEDEQFFGPGTRLTVL.

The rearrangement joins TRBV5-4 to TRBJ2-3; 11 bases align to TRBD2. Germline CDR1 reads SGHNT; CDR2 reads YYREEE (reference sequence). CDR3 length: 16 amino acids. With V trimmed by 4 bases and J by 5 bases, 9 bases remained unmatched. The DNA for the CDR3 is TGTGCCAGCAGCGGAGTAGCGGGAGGGCCTAGAGATACGCAGTATTTT. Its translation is CASSGVAGGPRDTQYF.

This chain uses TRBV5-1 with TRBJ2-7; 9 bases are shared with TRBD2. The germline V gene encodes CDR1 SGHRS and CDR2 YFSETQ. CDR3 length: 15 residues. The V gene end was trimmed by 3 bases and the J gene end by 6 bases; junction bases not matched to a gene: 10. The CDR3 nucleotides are TGCGCCAGCAGCTCCAGGGGTAGCGGGGGCGGCGAGCAGTACTTC. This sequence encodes CASSSRGSGGGEQYF.

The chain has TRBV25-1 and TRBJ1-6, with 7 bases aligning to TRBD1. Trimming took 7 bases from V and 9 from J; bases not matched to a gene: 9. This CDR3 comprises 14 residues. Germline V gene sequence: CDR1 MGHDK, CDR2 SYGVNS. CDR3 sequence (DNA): TGTGCCAGCAATTACAGGGGATTGGGTTCACCCCTCCACTTT. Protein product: CASNYRGLGSPLHF.

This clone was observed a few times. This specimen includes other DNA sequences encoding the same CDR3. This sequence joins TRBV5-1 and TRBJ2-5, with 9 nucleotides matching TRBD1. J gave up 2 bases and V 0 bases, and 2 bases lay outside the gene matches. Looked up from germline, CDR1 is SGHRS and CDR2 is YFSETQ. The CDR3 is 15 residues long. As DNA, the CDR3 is TGCGCCAGCAGCTTGGCCGGGACAGGGCAAGAGACCCAGTACTTC. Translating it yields CASSLAGTGQETQYF.